What follows are 22 T cell receptor beta chains derived from one specimen sequenced in a study of blood T cell repertoires in COVID-19. Produced via immunoSEQ multiplex PCR; TCRdb's table is partial and in-frame only. The data contain 150,000 or so clones, roughly nine tenths of them singletons. The sequencing input was peripheral blood. The receptors were gathered from a human donor in a cohort sampled during active COVID-19.

The CDR3 sequence is CSASGRASTDTQYF. The CDR3 region has the DNA TGCAGCGCCAGCGGGAGGGCCTCCACAGATACGCAGTATTTT. The genes are TRBV29-1 and TRBJ2-3; 10 nucleotides align to TRBD2. CDR1 is SQVTM, CDR2 ANQGSEA, per germline. The CDR3 loop spans 14 amino acids. Trimming took 7 bases from V and 2 from J; bases not matched to a gene: 6.

The rearrangement uses TRBV5-6 and TRBJ1-2; tentatively, D is TRBD1 (6 bases). V was pared by 4 bases and J by 5 bases, with 18 bases between. Germline CDR1 and CDR2: SGHDT and YYEEEE. This CDR3 contains 15 residues. In nucleotides, the CDR3 is TGTGCCAGCAGCGTGGGGGCAGTCCAAGTGTATGGCTACACCTTC. Protein: CASSVGAVQVYGYTF. Together with reference TRBV5-6 and TRBJ1-2, the CDR3 gives the full variable domain: DAGVTQSPTHLIKTRGQQVTLRCSPKSGHDTVSWYQQALGQGPQFIFQYYEEEERQRGNFPDRFSGHQFPNYSSELNVNALLLGDSALYLCASSVGAVQVYGYTFGSGTRLTVV.

This chain uses TRBV24-1 with TRBJ2-1; TRBD2 agrees at 8 bases. This CDR3 region has 17 residues. Germline V gene lookup returns CDR1 KGHDR and CDR2 SFDVKD. The V and J ends lost 3 bases and 5 bases, in that order; junction bases with no gene match: 11. The CDR3 sequence is CATSDPGGGLEDNEQFF. Here the CDR3 DNA reads TGTGCCACCAGTGATCCCGGGGGGGGGCTGGAGGACAATGAGCAGTTCTTC.

The chain joins TRBV6-5 to TRBJ1-6; tentatively, D is TRBD1 (6 bases). Germline CDR1 reads MNHEY; CDR2 reads SVGAGI. V lost 6 bases and J 9 bases, leaving 18 bases between the germline ends. The CDR3 is 15 amino acids. CDR3 sequence reads: CASSRRGQYFSPLHF. In DNA form, the CDR3 reads TGTGCCAGCAGCCGGAGAGGACAGTATTTTTCACCCCTCCACTTT.

The rearrangement uses TRBV5-4 and TRBJ1-1, with 11 bases lining up with TRBD1. V was clipped by 2 bases and J by 4 bases; unmatched bases: 4. CDR1 and CDR2 (germline): SGHNT, YYREEE (reference sequence). This CDR3 has 15 residues. As DNA, the CDR3 is TGTGCCAGCAGCTTAAAGGACAGGGGGCTCACTGAAGCTTTCTTT. This codes for CASSLKDRGLTEAFF.

V usage is TRBV5-1 and J usage is TRBJ1-3; D not resolved. The germline gives CDR1 SGHRS, CDR2 YFSETQ. V was clipped by 0 bases and J by 3 bases, with 4 bases between them. There are 13 residues in the CDR3. The CDR3 region has the DNA TGCGCCAGCAGCTTGGCAGGTGGAAACACCATATATTTT. It yields the protein CASSLAGGNTIYF.

The gene calls are TRBV6-6 and TRBJ2-7; tentatively, D is TRBD2 (5 bases). From germline, CDR1 is MNHNY and CDR2 SVGAGI (reference sequence). The CDR3 length is 15 residues. Trimming shortened V by 4 bases and J by 3 bases, and 16 bases separated the two germline ends. The CDR3 protein is CASSSYSGAGYEQYF. CDR3 coding DNA: TGTGCCAGCAGTTCCTACAGTGGTGCGGGCTACGAGCAGTACTTC.

With respect to this clone: This specimen includes other DNA sequences encoding the same CDR3. The V gene is TRBV20-1, the J gene TRBJ2-5; TRBD2 might be the D (5 bases). This CDR3 has 11 amino acids. V shed 5 bases and J shed 5 bases, with 9 bases lying between them. Germline assignment: CDR1 DFQATT and CDR2 SNEGSKA (reference sequence). CDR3 loop: CSAVGGETQYF. The CDR3 DNA reads as TGCAGTGCTGTAGGAGGTGAGACCCAGTACTTC.

The chain joins TRBV7-9 to TRBJ2-7, with TRBD2 as a possible D gene (5 bases). V lost 4 bases, J lost 2 bases, and 6 bases lay in between. The CDR3 sequence is 12 residues long. In germline, CDR1 is SEHNR, CDR2 FQNEAQ (reference sequence). The CDR3 DNA reads as TGTGCCAGCAGCTCGGGGACCTACGAGCAGTACTTC. This codes for CASSSGTYEQYF.

The gene calls are TRBV20-1 and TRBJ2-2; 11 bases line up with TRBD2. V was clipped by 3 bases and J by 6 bases; unmatched bases: 9. The CDR3 is 16 residues long. Germline lookup yields CDR1 DFQATT and CDR2 SNEGSKA (reference sequence). CDR3 sequence: CSASVGSGGASGELFF. As DNA, the CDR3 is TGCAGTGCTAGTGTCGGTAGCGGGGGGGCGTCCGGGGAGCTGTTTTTT.

The J gene is TRBJ2-3, the V gene TRBV6-2 or TRBV6-3; D is unresolved. Germline V gene data show CDR1 as MNHEY and CDR2 as SVGEGT. This CDR3 comprises 13 residues. Trimming shortened V by 2 bases and J by 4 bases, and 7 bases separated the two germline ends. The DNA for the CDR3 is TGTGCCAGCAGTTACGAAGCGTCAGATACGCAGTATTTT. Its translation is CASSYEASDTQYF.

The chain combines TRBV23-1 with TRBJ1-5, with 7 bases aligning to TRBD1. TRBV23-1 is an ORF, and what it does is uncertain. The length of the CDR3 is 17 residues. The V and J ends lost 2 bases and 5 bases, in that order; junction bases with no gene match: 12. The CDR3 nucleotides read TGCGCCAGCAGTCAAGATAATACAGGGGCTGGGGATCAGCCCCAGCATTTT. It translates to CASSQDNTGAGDQPQHF.

This sequence joins TRBV11-3 and TRBJ2-7, with a tentative D call TRBD2 (5 bases). The length of the CDR3 is 14 residues. Germline assignment: CDR1 SGHNT and CDR2 YENEEA. V was pared by 1 base and J by 6 bases, with 13 bases between. The CDR3 DNA reads as TGTGCCAGCAGCTTAGGAGTGGGAGTAGGCGAGCAGTACTTC. As protein: CASSLGVGVGEQYF.

The genes are TRBV29-1 and TRBJ1-2; TRBD1 matches at 9 bases. Germline CDR1 and CDR2: SQVTM and ANQGSEA. Trimming at V came to 7 bases and at J to 4 bases, leaving 19 bases not matched to a gene. The CDR3 runs to 17 residues. The DNA for the CDR3 is TGCAGCGCTGCGAAGGTCGGTACAGGGGGCATGACCTATGGCTACACCTTC. This translates into CSAAKVGTGGMTYGYTF. The variable domain in full, completed from reference TRBV29-1 and TRBJ1-2, reads SAVISQKPSRDICQRGTSLTIQCQVDSQVTMMFWYRQQPGQSLTLIATANQGSEATYESGFVIDKFPISRPNLTFSTLTVSNMSPEDSSIYLCSAAKVGTGGMTYGYTFGSGTRLTVV.

V usage is TRBV19 and J usage is TRBJ2-7, with 13 bases matching TRBD2. This CDR3 comprises 15 residues. Germline CDR1 is LNHDA and CDR2 is SQIVND (reference sequence). The V gene end was trimmed by 7 bases and the J gene end by 2 bases; junction bases not matched to a gene: 5. In DNA, the CDR3 is TGTGCCAGTACCTACGGGACTAGCGGGACCTACGAGCAGTACTTC. Protein: CASTYGTSGTYEQYF.

In this sample, this clone turned up many times. The chain carries TRBV5-5 and TRBJ1-5; the D gene is possibly TRBD1 (6 bases). CDR1 and CDR2 from the germline V gene are SGHKS and YYEKEE (reference sequence). With 4 bases removed from V and 0 bases from J, the gap between germline ends came to 14 bases. The CDR3 has 16 amino acids. The DNA of the CDR3 is TGTGCCAGCAGCCCCACCGGGACAAATAGCAATCAGCCCCAGCATTTT. As protein: CASSPTGTNSNQPQHF.

The CDR3 is CASRDRGREQYF. The CDR3 DNA follows: TGTGCCAGCAGAGACAGGGGGCGGGAGCAGTACTTC. This sequence joins TRBV27 and TRBJ2-7; 10 nucleotides agree with TRBD1. With 6 bases clipped from V and 7 bases from J, the junction kept 3 bases outside the gene matches. This CDR3 contains 12 residues. Per germline, CDR1 MNHEY and CDR2 SMNVEV (reference sequence).

This clone was observed a single time. This rearrangement joins TRBV5-1 to TRBJ1-5; D is uncertain. CDR3 length: 14 amino acids. Trimming took 0 bases from V and 2 from J, leaving 6 bases between them. Germline CDR1 reads SGHRS; CDR2 reads YFSETQ. CDR3: CASSLGPGNQPQHF. CDR3 nucleotides: TGCGCCAGCAGCTTGGGTCCTGGCAATCAGCCCCAGCATTTT. The variable domain in full, with the rest retrieved from reference TRBV5-1 and TRBJ1-5, is KAGVTQTPRYLIKTRGQQVTLSCSPISGHRSVSWYQQTPGQGLQFLFEYFSETQRNKGNFPGRFSGRQFSNSRSEMNVSTLELGDSALYLCASSLGPGNQPQHFGDGTRLSIL.

The chain combines TRBV7-2 with TRBJ1-2, with a tentative D call TRBD1 (6 bases). The CDR3 totals 14 residues. CDR1 and CDR2 from the germline V gene are SGHTA and FQGNSA. The V end lost 0 bases, the J end lost 7 bases, and 12 bases lay between the germline ends. CDR3 in DNA: TGTGCCAGCAGCTTAGCTGGGGGGGCGTTTGGCTACACCTTC. As protein: CASSLAGGAFGYTF.

The chain carries TRBV2 and TRBJ2-7; 7 nucleotides line up with TRBD1. This CDR3 comprises 17 residues. Germline lookup yields CDR1 SNHLY and CDR2 FYNNEI. After removal of 6 bases from V and 3 bases from J, the junction contained 17 bases not matched to a gene. CDR3 protein: CASSGSAQGKGYYEQYF. The CDR3 region has the DNA TGTGCCAGCAGCGGGTCCGCACAGGGGAAGGGGTACTACGAGCAGTACTTC.

The rearrangement joins TRBV7-9 to TRBJ1-2; D gene unclear. The CDR3 is made up of 13 amino acids. Germline V gives CDR1 SEHNR, CDR2 FQNEAQ (reference sequence). V was shortened by 2 bases and J by 2 bases, with 6 bases between the two germline ends. The CDR3 coding sequence is TGTGCCAGCAGCTTAATGGAGAACTATGGCTACACCTTC. Its protein is CASSLMENYGYTF.

This clone occurred a few times. The rearrangement links TRBV7-2 to TRBJ2-2; D is possibly TRBD2 (6 bases). CDR1 SGHTA and CDR2 FQGNSA come from the germline V gene. V lost 3 bases to trimming and J lost 0 bases, with 14 bases between them. This CDR3 has 17 residues. DNA for the CDR3: TGTGCCAGCAGCTTCTGGGCTAGCGCATCGAACACCGGGGAGCTGTTTTTT. This translates into CASSFWASASNTGELFF.